The 18 T cell receptor beta chains below come from one sample, sequenced in a study of PD-L1 blockade in urothelial cancer. Measured with immunoSEQ multiplex PCR; TCRdb has only the in-frame clones, and not every one. The sample has some 100,000 clones; roughly nine tenths are singletons. The sequencing used PBMCs, collected around atezolizumab (anti-PD-L1) treatment. The receptors were gathered from a woman of 80 years or more with urothelial cancer.

This rearrangement joins TRBV30 to TRBJ2-7; a possible D gene is TRBD1 (6 bases). The CDR3 runs 15 residues. Looked up from germline, CDR1 is GTSNPN and CDR2 is SVGIG (reference sequence). V was trimmed by 0 bases and J by 3 bases, leaving 15 bases between them. DNA for the CDR3: TGTGCCTGGAGTGTTGCGGCTATAGGGGGCTACGAGCAGTACTTC. As protein: CAWSVAAIGGYEQYF.

This chain joins TRBV19 and TRBJ1-3; 7 positions agree with TRBD1. The CDR3 sequence is 16 residues long. V lost 4 bases, J lost 0 bases, and 6 bases stayed unmatched. From germline, CDR1 is LNHDA and CDR2 SQIVND (reference sequence). This chain's CDR3 is CASSTGQASSGNTIYF. In DNA, the CDR3 is TGTGCCAGTAGTACCGGACAGGCTAGCTCTGGAAACACCATATATTTT.

The V call is TRBV11-2, the J call TRBJ1-5; TRBD1 agrees at 7 bases. The CDR3 runs to 15 residues. The V segment lost 5 bases and the J segment 3 bases; nucleotides outside the gene matches: 7. Germline V gene lookup returns CDR1 SGHAT and CDR2 FQNNGV. The CDR3 bases are TGTGCCAGCAGCCCCGGGACAGCCTTCAATCAGCCCCAGCATTTT. Translating it yields CASSPGTAFNQPQHF. Full variable domain (rest looked up from reference TRBV11-2 and TRBJ1-5): EAGVAQSPRYKIIEKRQSVAFWCNPISGHATLYWYQQILGQGPKLLIQFQNNGVVDDSQLPKDRFSAERLKGVDSTLKIQPAKLEDSAVYLCASSPGTAFNQPQHFGDGTRLSIL.

The chain joins TRBV2 to TRBJ1-5; the match to TRBD1 covers 8 bases. From germline, CDR1 is SNHLY and CDR2 FYNNEI. The CDR3 consists of 17 residues. V trimming: 4 bases; J trimming: 0 bases; junction bases outside the gene matches: 8. CDR3 DNA: TGTGCCAGCAGTGGCCAGGGGGCGATTGTTAGCAATCAGCCCCAGCATTTT. Translation: CASSGQGAIVSNQPQHF.

The rearrangement uses TRBV7-8 and TRBJ2-5; D gene unclear. The CDR3 spans 12 residues. Germline CDR1 is SGHVS and CDR2 is FQNEAQ. The V and J ends lost 5 bases and 5 bases respectively, with 9 bases between them. The CDR3 protein is CASSPTIETQYF. DNA of the CDR3: TGTGCCAGCAGCCCTACCATCGAGACCCAGTACTTC. The whole variable domain, filled in from reference TRBV7-8 and TRBJ2-5, reads GAGVSQSPRYKVAKRGQDVALRCDPISGHVSLFWYQQALGQGPEFLTYFQNEAQLDKSGLPSDRFFAERPEGSVSTLKIQRTQQEDSAVYLCASSPTIETQYFGPGTRLLVL.

V is TRBV28 and J is TRBJ2-5; maybe TRBD1 (5 bases). Germline CDR1 is MDHEN and CDR2 is SYDVKM. V was pared by 10 bases and J by 1 base, with 10 bases between. This CDR3 is built from 12 residues. As DNA, the CDR3 is TGTGCCACCAACCAGGGCCAAGAGACCCAGTACTTC. This encodes CATNQGQETQYF.

J is TRBJ1-4 and V is TRBV27; 10 positions agree with TRBD1. After removal of 8 bases from V and 1 base from J, the junction contained 10 bases not matched to a gene. Germline V gene data show CDR1 as MNHEY and CDR2 as SMNVEV (reference sequence). The CDR3 is 17 amino acids. The CDR3 coding sequence is TGTGCCAGCCGAGCCCACGGGACAGGGGTAACTAATGAAAAACTGTTTTTT. Protein: CASRAHGTGVTNEKLFF.

The rearrangement links TRBV2 to TRBJ2-7; TRBD2 aligns across 12 bases. CDR3 length: 15 residues. With 5 bases clipped from V and 5 bases from J, the junction kept 7 bases outside the gene matches. CDR1 is SNHLY, CDR2 FYNNEI, per germline. CDR3 sequence reads: CASSSLAGGPHEQYF. The CDR3 DNA reads as TGTGCCAGCAGTTCTCTAGCGGGAGGGCCCCACGAGCAGTACTTC.

V usage is TRBV9 and J usage is TRBJ2-2; D gene uncertain. The CDR3 runs 13 residues. CDR1 and CDR2 from the germline V gene are SGDLS and YYNGEE. Trimming took 3 bases from V and 7 from J, leaving 10 bases between them. In nucleotides, the CDR3 is TGTGCCAGCAGCGCCTATCTAGGCGGGGAGCTGTTTTTT. It yields the protein CASSAYLGGELFF. The full variable domain, completed using reference TRBV9 and TRBJ2-2, is DSGVTQTPKHLITATGQRVTLRCSPRSGDLSVYWYQQSLDQGLQFLIQYYNGEERAKGNILERFSAQQFPDLHSELNLSSLELGDSALYFCASSAYLGGELFFGEGSRLTVL.

CDR3 nucleotide sequence: TGTGCCAGCAGTTTTTCTCCTCGGACAGGCTTCTATGGCTACACCTTC. This gives the protein CASSFSPRTGFYGYTF. The chain links TRBV27 to TRBJ1-2; 7 bases map to TRBD1. Trimming took 3 bases from V and 4 from J; bases not matched to a gene: 11. Germline loops: CDR1 MNHEY, CDR2 SMNVEV (reference sequence). The length of the CDR3 is 16 residues.

This chain links TRBV9 with TRBJ1-5, with TRBD1 matching 8 bases. This CDR3 has 14 residues. The V gene end was trimmed by 2 bases and the J gene end by 6 bases; junction bases not matched to a gene: 4. CDR1 is SGDLS, CDR2 YYNGEE, per germline. The CDR3 DNA sequence: TGTGCCAGCAGCGTGACAGGGGAAGGTCAGCCCCAGCATTTT. Protein: CASSVTGEGQPQHF. Full variable domain (missing parts from reference TRBV9 and TRBJ1-5): DSGVTQTPKHLITATGQRVTLRCSPRSGDLSVYWYQQSLDQGLQFLIQYYNGEERAKGNILERFSAQQFPDLHSELNLSSLELGDSALYFCASSVTGEGQPQHFGDGTRLSIL.

A few counts support this clone. The chain's CDR3 is CASSVGNSQNTEAFF. The CDR3 nucleotides read TGTGCCAGCAGCGTAGGTAACAGCCAGAACACTGAAGCTTTCTTT. The J gene is TRBJ1-1, the V gene TRBV9; D is unclear. With 0 bases removed from V and 1 base from J, the gap between germline ends came to 10 bases. CDR1 and CDR2 from the germline V gene are SGDLS and YYNGEE. The CDR3 length is 15 residues.

This sequence joins TRBV6-5 and TRBJ1-5, with 11 bases identical to TRBD1. Germline CDR1 and CDR2: MNHEY and SVGAGI. V shed 6 bases, J shed 5 bases, and the junction held 6 bases outside the gene matches. The CDR3 has 15 residues. In nucleotides, the CDR3 is TGTGCCAGCAGAGGAGGACAGGGGGCCTATCAGCCCCAGCATTTT. Its translation: CASRGGQGAYQPQHF.

The rearrangement links TRBV6-5 to TRBJ2-1; a possible D gene is TRBD2 (6 bases). Per germline, CDR1 MNHEY and CDR2 SVGAGI. This CDR3 is 15 amino acids long. The germline V and J ends were trimmed by 8 bases and 6 bases, with 20 bases remaining between them. In nucleotides, the CDR3 is TGTGCCAGCGGGGGAACTAGCCAACGAGGCAATGAGCAGTTCTTC. It translates to CASGGTSQRGNEQFF.

This clone turned up a few times. The chain links TRBV5-1 to TRBJ2-6, with TRBD1 matching over 7 bases. The CDR3 consists of 16 residues. J was trimmed by 0 bases and V by 6 bases; bases with no gene match: 6. CDR1 and CDR2 (germline): SGHRS, YFSETQ. CDR3 nucleotide sequence: TGCGCCAGCATGGTGACAGGGCACTCTGGGGCCAACGTCCTGACTTTC. This codes for CASMVTGHSGANVLTF.

The CDR3 DNA is TGTGCCAGCAGCACGTCGACAGACGAATACTTC. Protein product: CASSTSTDEYF. V usage is TRBV5-5 and J usage is TRBJ2-7; maybe TRBD1 (5 bases). V lost 4 bases to trimming and J lost 13 bases, with 15 bases between them. Germline CDR1 SGHKS, CDR2 YYEKEE (reference sequence). This CDR3 comprises 11 residues.

The chain uses TRBV28 and TRBJ2-1; unclear D gene. The CDR3 spans 14 residues. Looked up from germline, CDR1 is MDHEN and CDR2 is SYDVKM. Trimming took off 5 bases at V and 0 bases at J, with 8 bases between the two ends. The CDR3 reads CASSKSSSYNEQFF. In DNA, the CDR3 is TGTGCCAGCAGTAAAAGTAGCTCCTACAATGAGCAGTTCTTC.

The genes are TRBV7-9 and TRBJ2-1; 11 nucleotides agree with TRBD2. Germline V CDR1 and CDR2: SEHNR, FQNEAQ (reference sequence). CDR3 length: 15 residues. V was clipped by 6 bases and J by 2 bases; unmatched bases: 3. The CDR3 bases are TGTGCCAGCAGACAACTAGCGGGAGCCTACAATGAGCAGTTCTTC. Protein product: CASRQLAGAYNEQFF. Complete variable domain (other parts from reference TRBV7-9 and TRBJ2-1): DTGVSQNPRHKITKRGQNVTFRCDPISEHNRLYWYRQTLGQGPEFLTYFQNEAQLEKSRLLSDRFSAERPKGSFSTLEIQRTEQGDSAMYLCASRQLAGAYNEQFFGPGTRLTVL.